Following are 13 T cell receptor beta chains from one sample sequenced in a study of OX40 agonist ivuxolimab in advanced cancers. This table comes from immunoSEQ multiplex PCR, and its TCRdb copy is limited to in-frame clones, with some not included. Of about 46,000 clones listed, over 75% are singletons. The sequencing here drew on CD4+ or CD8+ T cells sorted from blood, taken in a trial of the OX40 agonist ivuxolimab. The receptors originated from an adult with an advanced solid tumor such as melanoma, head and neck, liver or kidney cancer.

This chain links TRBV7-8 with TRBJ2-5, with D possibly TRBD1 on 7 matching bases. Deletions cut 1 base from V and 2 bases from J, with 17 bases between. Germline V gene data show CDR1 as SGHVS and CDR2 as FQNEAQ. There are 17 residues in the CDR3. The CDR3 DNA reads TGTGCCAGCAGCTTAGGGGTGGACAGGAGGGATCAAGAGACCCAGTACTTC. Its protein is CASSLGVDRRDQETQYF. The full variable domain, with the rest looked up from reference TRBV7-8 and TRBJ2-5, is GAGVSQSPRYKVAKRGQDVALRCDPISGHVSLFWYQQALGQGPEFLTYFQNEAQLDKSGLPSDRFFAERPEGSVSTLKIQRTQQEDSAVYLCASSLGVDRRDQETQYFGPGTRLLVL.

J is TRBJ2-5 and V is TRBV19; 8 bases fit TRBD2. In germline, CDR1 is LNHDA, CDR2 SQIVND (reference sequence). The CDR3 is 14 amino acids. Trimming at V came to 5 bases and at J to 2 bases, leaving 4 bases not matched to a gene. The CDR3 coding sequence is TGTGCCAGTAGTGTAGGCGGGGGGCAAGAGACCCAGTACTTC. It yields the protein CASSVGGGQETQYF.

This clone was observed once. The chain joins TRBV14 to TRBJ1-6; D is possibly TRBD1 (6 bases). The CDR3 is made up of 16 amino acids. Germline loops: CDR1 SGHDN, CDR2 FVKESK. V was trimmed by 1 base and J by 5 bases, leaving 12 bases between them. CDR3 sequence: CASSQVQGLNNSPLHF. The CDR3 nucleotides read TGTGCCAGCAGCCAAGTTCAGGGGCTAAATAATTCACCCCTCCACTTT.

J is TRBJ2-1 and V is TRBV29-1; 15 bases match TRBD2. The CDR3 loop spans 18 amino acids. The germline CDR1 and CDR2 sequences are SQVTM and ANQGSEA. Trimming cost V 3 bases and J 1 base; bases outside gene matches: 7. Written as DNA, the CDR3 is TGCAGCGTTGACGGACTAGCGGGAGGGCCTCAGTCCTACAATGAGCAGTTCTTC. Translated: CSVDGLAGGPQSYNEQFF.

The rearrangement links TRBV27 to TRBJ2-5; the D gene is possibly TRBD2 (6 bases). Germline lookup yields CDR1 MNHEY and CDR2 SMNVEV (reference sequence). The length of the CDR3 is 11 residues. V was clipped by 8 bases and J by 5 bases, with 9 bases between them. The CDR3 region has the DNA TGTGCCAGCGGTACTAGCGAGACCCAGTACTTC. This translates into CASGTSETQYF.

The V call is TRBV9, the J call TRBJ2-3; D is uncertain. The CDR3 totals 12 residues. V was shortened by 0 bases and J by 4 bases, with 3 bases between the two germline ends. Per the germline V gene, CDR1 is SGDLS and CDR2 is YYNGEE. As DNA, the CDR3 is TGTGCCAGCAGCGTAGTCCCAGATACGCAGTATTTT. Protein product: CASSVVPDTQYF. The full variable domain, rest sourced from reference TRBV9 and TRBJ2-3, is DSGVTQTPKHLITATGQRVTLRCSPRSGDLSVYWYQQSLDQGLQFLIQYYNGEERAKGNILERFSAQQFPDLHSELNLSSLELGDSALYFCASSVVPDTQYFGPGTRLTVL.

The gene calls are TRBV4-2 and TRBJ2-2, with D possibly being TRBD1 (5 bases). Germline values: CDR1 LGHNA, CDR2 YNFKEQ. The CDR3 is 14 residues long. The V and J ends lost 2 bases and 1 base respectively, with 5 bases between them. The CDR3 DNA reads TGTGCCAGCAGCCAACAGGGGAACACCGGGGAGCTGTTTTTT. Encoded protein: CASSQQGNTGELFF.

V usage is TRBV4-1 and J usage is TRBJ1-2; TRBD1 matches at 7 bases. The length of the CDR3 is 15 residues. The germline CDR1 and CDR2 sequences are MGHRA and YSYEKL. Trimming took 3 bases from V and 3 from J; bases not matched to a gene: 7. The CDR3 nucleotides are TGCGCCAGCAGCCAGACTACAGGGGCGGACTATGGCTACACCTTC. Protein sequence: CASSQTTGADYGYTF.

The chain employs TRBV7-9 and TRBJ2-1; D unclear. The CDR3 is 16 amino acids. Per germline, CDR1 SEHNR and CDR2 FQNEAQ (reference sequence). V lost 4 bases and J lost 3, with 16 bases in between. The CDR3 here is CASSSIINVGYNEQFF. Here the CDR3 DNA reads TGTGCCAGCAGCTCCATTATTAATGTCGGCTACAATGAGCAGTTCTTC.

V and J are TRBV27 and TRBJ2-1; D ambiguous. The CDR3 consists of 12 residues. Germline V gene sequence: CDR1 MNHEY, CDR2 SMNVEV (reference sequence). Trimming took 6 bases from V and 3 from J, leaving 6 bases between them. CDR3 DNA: TGTGCCAGCAGGGACGGCTACAATGAGCAGTTCTTC. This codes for CASRDGYNEQFF.

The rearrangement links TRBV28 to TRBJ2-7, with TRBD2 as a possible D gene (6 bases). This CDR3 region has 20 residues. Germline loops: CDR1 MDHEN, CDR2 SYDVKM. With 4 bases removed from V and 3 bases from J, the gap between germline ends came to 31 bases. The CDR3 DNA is TGTGCCAGCAGTTCCACGGGGGTGTCCTCCCCACTTTCTTGGGGCTACGAGCAGTACTTC. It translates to CASSSTGVSSPLSWGYEQYF. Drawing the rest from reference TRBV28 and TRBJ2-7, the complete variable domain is DVKVTQSSRYLVKRTGEKVFLECVQDMDHENMFWYRQDPGLGLRLIYFSYDVKMKEKGDIPEGYSVSREKKERFSLILESASTNQTSMYLCASSSTGVSSPLSWGYEQYFGPGTRLTVT.

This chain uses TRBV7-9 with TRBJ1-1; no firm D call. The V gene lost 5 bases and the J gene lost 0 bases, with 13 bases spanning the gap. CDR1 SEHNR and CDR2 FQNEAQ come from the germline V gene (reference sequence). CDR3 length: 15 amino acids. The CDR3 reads CASSPGGVLNTEAFF. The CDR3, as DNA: TGTGCCAGCAGCCCCGGCGGGGTATTGAACACTGAAGCTTTCTTT.

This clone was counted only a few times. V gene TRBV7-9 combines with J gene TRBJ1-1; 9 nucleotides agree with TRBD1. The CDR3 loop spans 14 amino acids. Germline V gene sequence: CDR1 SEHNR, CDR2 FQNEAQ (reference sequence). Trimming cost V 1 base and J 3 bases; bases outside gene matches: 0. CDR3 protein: CASSLGQGDTEAFF. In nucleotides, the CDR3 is TGTGCCAGCAGCTTAGGACAGGGGGACACTGAAGCTTTCTTT.